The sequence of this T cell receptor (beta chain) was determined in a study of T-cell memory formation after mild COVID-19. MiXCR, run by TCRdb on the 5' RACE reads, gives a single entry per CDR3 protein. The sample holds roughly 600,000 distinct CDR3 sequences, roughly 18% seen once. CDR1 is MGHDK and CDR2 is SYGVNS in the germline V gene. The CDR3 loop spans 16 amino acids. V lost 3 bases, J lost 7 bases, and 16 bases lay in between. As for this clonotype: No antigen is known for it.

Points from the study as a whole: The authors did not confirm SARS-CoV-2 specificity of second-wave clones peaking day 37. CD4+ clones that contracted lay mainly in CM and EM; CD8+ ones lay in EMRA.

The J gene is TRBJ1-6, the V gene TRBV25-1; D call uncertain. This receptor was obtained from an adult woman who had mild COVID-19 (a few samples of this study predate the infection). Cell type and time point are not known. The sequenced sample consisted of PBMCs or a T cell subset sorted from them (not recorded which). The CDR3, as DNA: TGTGCCAGCAGTGAGGTGGACGGCCGGGGAAATTCACCCCTCCACTTT. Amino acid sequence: CASSEVDGRGNSPLHF.